A single sample gave rise to the 3 T cell receptor beta chains below, sequenced in a study of blood T cell repertoires in COVID-19. Measured with immunoSEQ multiplex PCR; TCRdb has only the in-frame clones, and not every one. The sample shows 150,000 or so clones, roughly 88% of them seen only once. The sample was peripheral blood. Source of these receptors: a man aged 18 to 30 with acute or convalescent COVID-19.

The genes are TRBV27 and TRBJ1-5, with D possibly TRBD1 on 6 matching bases. The CDR3 has 15 residues. The V end was cut by 4 bases, the J end by 3 bases, with 13 bases between. Looked up from germline, CDR1 is MNHEY and CDR2 is SMNVEV (reference sequence). The CDR3 loop reads CASSSVGQINQPQHF. Here the CDR3 DNA reads TGTGCCAGCAGTTCTGTCGGACAGATCAATCAGCCCCAGCATTTT.

This clone was found once. This chain uses TRBV30 with TRBJ1-1; weak D call: TRBD1 (5 bases). The CDR3 covers 12 residues. The V end lost 2 bases, the J end lost 4 bases, and 8 bases lay between the germline ends. The V gene's germline CDR1 is GTSNPN and CDR2 SVGIG (reference sequence). DNA for the CDR3: TGTGCCTGGAGTTCGGGGGTCACTGAAGCTTTCTTT. This encodes CAWSSGVTEAFF.

The V call is TRBV12-5, the J call TRBJ1-3; weak D call: TRBD1 (5 bases). The germline V and J ends were trimmed by 1 base and 1 base, with 11 bases remaining between them. The CDR3 spans 16 residues. Germline V gene data show CDR1 as LGHNT and CDR2 as FRNRAP. The CDR3 spells CASGLDTTVSGNTIYF. CDR3 nucleotide sequence: TGTGCTAGTGGTTTGGACACGACAGTGTCTGGAAACACCATATATTTT. Combining the CDR3 with reference TRBV12-5 and TRBJ1-3 gives the whole variable domain DARVTQTPRHKVTEMGQEVTMRCQPILGHNTVFWYRQTMMQGLELLAYFRNRAPLDDSGMPKDRFSAEMPDATLATLKIQPSEPRDSAVYFCASGLDTTVSGNTIYFGEGSWLTVV.